The T cell receptor (beta chain) under discussion was sequenced for a study of human T cells and chemical hapten exposure. As for time point: patch test 1, 2 weeks after DPC sensitization. Treatment: therapeutic diphenylcyclopropenone sensitization with weekly scalp DPC. Alopecia patients, 18 to 70 years old and DPC-suitable, served as donors. A word on this clonotype: Its antigen is still unknown.

V was trimmed by 6 bases and J by 0 bases, leaving 15 bases between them. The CDR3 length is 16 residues. The V gene's germline CDR1 is SGHDN and CDR2 FVKESK. The library attached unique molecular identifiers to individual cDNA molecules. In TCRdb, the RACE reads were re-called with MiXCR into one record per CDR3 protein. The sample lists 380,000 or so distinct CDR3 sequences; 4.8% were seen once. Study results and caveats: While controls formed fewer of them, expanded TCRs formed significantly more large CDR3 similarity clusters.

The chain is built from TRBV14 and TRBJ1-3; no firm D call. The material was whole blood, obtained in connection with sensitization to the hapten diphenylcyclopropenone (DPC). This sequence was found in a woman aged 45-65 years with alopecia areata. Some clones in this sample may be carry-over from other donors' samples. Here the CDR3 DNA reads TGTGCCAGCAGACCAAGTGGGCTTCTCTCTGGAAACACCATATATTTT. The encoded protein is CASRPSGLLSGNTIYF.